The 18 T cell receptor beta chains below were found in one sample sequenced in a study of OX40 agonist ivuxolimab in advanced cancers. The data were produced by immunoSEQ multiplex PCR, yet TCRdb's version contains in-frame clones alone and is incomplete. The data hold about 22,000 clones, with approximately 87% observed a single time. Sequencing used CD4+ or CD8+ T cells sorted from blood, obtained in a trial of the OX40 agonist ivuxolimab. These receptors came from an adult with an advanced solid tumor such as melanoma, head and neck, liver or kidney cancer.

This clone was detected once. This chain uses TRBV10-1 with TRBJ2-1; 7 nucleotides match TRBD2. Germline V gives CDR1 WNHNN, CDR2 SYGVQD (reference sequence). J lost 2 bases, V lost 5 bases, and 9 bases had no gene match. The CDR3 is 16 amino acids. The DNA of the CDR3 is TGCGCCAGCAGTCCGGAGCGGGGCAGGCCCTACAATGAGCAGTTCTTC. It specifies CASSPERGRPYNEQFF.

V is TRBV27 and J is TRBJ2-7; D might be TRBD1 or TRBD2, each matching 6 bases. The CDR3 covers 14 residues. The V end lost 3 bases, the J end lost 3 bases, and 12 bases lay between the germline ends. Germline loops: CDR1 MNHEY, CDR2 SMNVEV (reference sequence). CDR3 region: CASSFRGQIYEQYF. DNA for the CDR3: TGTGCCAGCAGTTTCCGGGGGCAGATCTACGAGCAGTACTTC.

This chain's CDR3 is CANRLVTDTQYF. Written as DNA, the CDR3 is TGTGCCAACCGACTAGTAACAGATACGCAGTATTTT. The V and J genes are TRBV2 and TRBJ2-3, with D perhaps matching TRBD2 (6 bases). CDR3 size: 12 residues. CDR1 is SNHLY and CDR2 is FYNNEI in the germline V gene. Trimming removed 10 bases at V and 3 bases at J, with 11 bases between.

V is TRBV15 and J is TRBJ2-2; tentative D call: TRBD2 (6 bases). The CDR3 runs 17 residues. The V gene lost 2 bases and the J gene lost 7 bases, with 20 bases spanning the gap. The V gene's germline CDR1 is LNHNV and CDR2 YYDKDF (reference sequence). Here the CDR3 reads CATSRKPTSPLDGELFF. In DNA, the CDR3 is TGTGCCACCAGCAGAAAACCGACTAGTCCCCTTGACGGGGAGCTGTTTTTT.

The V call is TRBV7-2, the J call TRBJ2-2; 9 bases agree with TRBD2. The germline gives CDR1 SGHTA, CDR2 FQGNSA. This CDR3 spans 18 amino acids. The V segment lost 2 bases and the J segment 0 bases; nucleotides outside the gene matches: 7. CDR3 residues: CASSLLRPSGANTGELFF. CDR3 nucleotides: TGTGCCAGCAGCTTATTGCGCCCTAGCGGGGCGAACACCGGGGAGCTGTTTTTT.

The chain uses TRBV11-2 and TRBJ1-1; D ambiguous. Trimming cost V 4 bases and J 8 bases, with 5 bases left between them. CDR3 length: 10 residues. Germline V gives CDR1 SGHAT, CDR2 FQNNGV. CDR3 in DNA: TGTGCCAGCAGCTCCAACGAAGCTTTCTTT. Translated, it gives CASSSNEAFF.

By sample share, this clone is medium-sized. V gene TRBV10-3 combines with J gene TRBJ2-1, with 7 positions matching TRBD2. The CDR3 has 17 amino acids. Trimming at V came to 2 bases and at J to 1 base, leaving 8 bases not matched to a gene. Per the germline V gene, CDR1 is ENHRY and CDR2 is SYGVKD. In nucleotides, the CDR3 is TGTGCCATCAGTGAGAGGCCGGCTAGCGGATCCTACAATGAGCAGTTCTTC. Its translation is CAISERPASGSYNEQFF.

In nucleotides, the CDR3 is TGTGCCAGCAGTTTGGGGCGGGAAATTAAAAATGAGCAGTTCTTC. Translated: CASSLGREIKNEQFF. V is TRBV27 and J is TRBJ2-1; tentatively, D is TRBD2 (6 bases). This CDR3 contains 15 residues. V was shortened by 3 bases and J by 7 bases, with 16 bases between the two germline ends. The germline gives CDR1 MNHEY, CDR2 SMNVEV (reference sequence).

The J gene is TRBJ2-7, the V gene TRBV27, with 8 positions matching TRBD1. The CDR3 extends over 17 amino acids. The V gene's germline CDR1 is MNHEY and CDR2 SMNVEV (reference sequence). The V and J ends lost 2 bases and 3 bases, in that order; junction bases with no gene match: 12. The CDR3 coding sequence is TGTGCCAGCAGTTTAATCCGACAGGGGAGGCTCTTCTACGAGCAGTACTTC. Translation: CASSLIRQGRLFYEQYF.

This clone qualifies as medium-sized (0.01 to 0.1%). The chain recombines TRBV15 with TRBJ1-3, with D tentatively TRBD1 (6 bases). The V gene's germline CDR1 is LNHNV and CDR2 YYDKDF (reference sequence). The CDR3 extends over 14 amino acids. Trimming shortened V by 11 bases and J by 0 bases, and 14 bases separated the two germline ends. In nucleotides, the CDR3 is TGTGCCCCGGGACAAGGGCCCTCTGGAAACACCATATATTTT. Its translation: CAPGQGPSGNTIYF. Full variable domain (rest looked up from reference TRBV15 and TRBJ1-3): DAMVIQNPRYQVTQFGKPVTLSCSQTLNHNVMYWYQQKSSQAPKLLFHYYDKDFNNEADTPDNFQSRRPNTSFCFLDIRSPGLGDTAMYLCAPGQGPSGNTIYFGEGSWLTVV.

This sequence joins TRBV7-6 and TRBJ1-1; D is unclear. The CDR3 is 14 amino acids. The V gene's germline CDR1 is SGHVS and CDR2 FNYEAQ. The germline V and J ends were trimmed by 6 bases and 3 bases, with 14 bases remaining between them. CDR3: CASSPRGGDTEAFF. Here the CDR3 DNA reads TGTGCCAGCAGTCCTCGTGGAGGTGACACTGAAGCTTTCTTT.

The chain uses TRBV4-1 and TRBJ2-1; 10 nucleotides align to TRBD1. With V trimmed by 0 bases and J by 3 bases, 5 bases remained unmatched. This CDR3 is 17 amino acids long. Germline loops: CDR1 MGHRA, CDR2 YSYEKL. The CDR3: CASSQDPTGGLYNEQFF. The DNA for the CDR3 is TGCGCCAGCAGCCAAGATCCGACAGGGGGCCTCTACAATGAGCAGTTCTTC.

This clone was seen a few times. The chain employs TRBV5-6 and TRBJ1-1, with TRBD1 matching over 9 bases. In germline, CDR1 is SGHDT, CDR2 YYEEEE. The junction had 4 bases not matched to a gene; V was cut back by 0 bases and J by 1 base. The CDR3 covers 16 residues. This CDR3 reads CASSLGGQGQNTEAFF. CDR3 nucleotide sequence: TGTGCCAGCAGCTTGGGAGGACAGGGGCAGAACACTGAAGCTTTCTTT.

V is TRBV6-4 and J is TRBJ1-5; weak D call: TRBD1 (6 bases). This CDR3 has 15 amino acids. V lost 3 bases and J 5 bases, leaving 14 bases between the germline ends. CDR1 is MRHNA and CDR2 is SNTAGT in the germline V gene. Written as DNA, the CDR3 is TGTGCCAGCAGTGAAAAGGGGGAGGGGGATCAGCCCCAGCATTTT. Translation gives CASSEKGEGDQPQHF.

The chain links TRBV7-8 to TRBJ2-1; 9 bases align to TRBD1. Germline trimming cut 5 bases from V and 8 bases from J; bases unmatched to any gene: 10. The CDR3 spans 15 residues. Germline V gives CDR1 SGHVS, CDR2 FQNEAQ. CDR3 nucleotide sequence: TGTGCCAGCAGCCACGCCGGGACAGGGATTGATGAGCAGTTCTTC. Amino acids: CASSHAGTGIDEQFF.

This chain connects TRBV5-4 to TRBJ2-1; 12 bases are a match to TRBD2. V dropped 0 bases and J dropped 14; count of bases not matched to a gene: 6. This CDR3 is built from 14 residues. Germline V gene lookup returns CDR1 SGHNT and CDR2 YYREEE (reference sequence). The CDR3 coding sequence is TGTGCCAGCAGCTTGGCTAGCGGGAGGGAGATGAAGTTCTTC. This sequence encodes CASSLASGREMKFF.

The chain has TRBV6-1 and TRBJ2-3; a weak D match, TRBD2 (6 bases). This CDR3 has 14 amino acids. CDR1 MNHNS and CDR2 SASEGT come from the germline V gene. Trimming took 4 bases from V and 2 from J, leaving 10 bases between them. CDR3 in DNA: TGTGCCAGCAGTGTCGGCGGGGACACAGATACGCAGTATTTT. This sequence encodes CASSVGGDTDTQYF.

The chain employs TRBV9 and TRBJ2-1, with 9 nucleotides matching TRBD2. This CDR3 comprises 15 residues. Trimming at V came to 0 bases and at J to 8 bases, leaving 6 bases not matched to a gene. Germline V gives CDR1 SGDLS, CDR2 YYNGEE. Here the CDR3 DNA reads TGTGCCAGCAGCGTAGGGGTAGCGGGAGACGATGAGCAGTTCTTC. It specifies CASSVGVAGDDEQFF.